The rows below give T cell receptor beta chains drawn from one sample of a study of OX40 agonist ivuxolimab in advanced cancers. Profiled with immunoSEQ multiplex PCR; TCRdb holds only in-frame clones, not every one. The sample lists more than 55,000 clones; about 89% were seen once. The sample was CD4+ or CD8+ T cells sorted from blood, taken in a trial of the OX40 agonist ivuxolimab. The receptor set was obtained from an adult with an advanced solid tumor such as melanoma, head and neck, liver or kidney cancer. CDR3s leave out the opening cysteine and the closing phenylalanine or tryptophan. Fields, in order: D gene, V gene, J gene, CDR3 protein. A D gene is named only where the DNA matches it firmly.

D gene: TRBD1
V gene: TRBV29-1
J gene: TRBJ1-1
CDR3 protein: SGSGGYTEAF

D gene: TRBD1
V gene: TRBV7-8
J gene: TRBJ2-7
CDR3 protein: ASSSRDSSYEQY

D gene: TRBD1
V gene: TRBV6-5
J gene: TRBJ2-7
CDR3 protein: ASSNGQGAEQY

D gene: TRBD2
V gene: TRBV7-2
J gene: TRBJ2-2
CDR3 protein: ASSLAGSTGELF

D gene: TRBD1
V gene: TRBV30
J gene: TRBJ2-7
CDR3 protein: AWSPLGQGNYEQY

D gene: NA
V gene: TRBV11-2
J gene: TRBJ1-1
CDR3 protein: ASSLKGTEAF

D gene: NA
V gene: TRBV18
J gene: TRBJ2-1
CDR3 protein: ASSPLSRNLTYNEQF

D gene: NA
V gene: TRBV2
J gene: TRBJ2-3
CDR3 protein: ASSFAATSEGTQY

D gene: TRBD1
V gene: TRBV18
J gene: TRBJ1-3
CDR3 protein: ASSAPGQGGNTIY

D gene: NA
V gene: TRBV5-1
J gene: TRBJ2-3
CDR3 protein: ASSFGGSGGVDTQY

D gene: NA
V gene: TRBV6-5
J gene: TRBJ2-1
CDR3 protein: ASGRTVSYNEQF

D gene: TRBD2
V gene: TRBV2
J gene: TRBJ2-1
CDR3 protein: ASRVGLVVPYNEQF

D gene: NA
V gene: TRBV6-5
J gene: TRBJ1-2
CDR3 protein: ASRRGAEGGYT

D gene: NA
V gene: TRBV7-6
J gene: TRBJ1-1
CDR3 protein: ASSFSPNTEAF

D gene: TRBD1
V gene: TRBV6-1
J gene: TRBJ2-2
CDR3 protein: ASIRTGNTGELF

D gene: NA
V gene: TRBV6-6
J gene: TRBJ1-4
CDR3 protein: ASSSSGVGYEKLF

D gene: TRBD2
V gene: TRBV5-1
J gene: TRBJ2-1
CDR3 protein: ASSSGRDEDAQF

D gene: TRBD1
V gene: TRBV5-8
J gene: TRBJ1-4
CDR3 protein: ASIGQGREKLF

D gene: TRBD1
V gene: TRBV18
J gene: TRBJ2-1
CDR3 protein: ASSPRDREVAYNEQF

D gene: NA
V gene: TRBV21-1
J gene: TRBJ2-3
CDR3 protein: ASSLRHRVYTQY

D gene: NA
V gene: TRBV28
J gene: TRBJ1-5
CDR3 protein: ASSLRIQPQH

D gene: TRBD1
V gene: TRBV28
J gene: TRBJ2-3
CDR3 protein: ASSPHGQGPRTDTQY

D gene: NA
V gene: TRBV9
J gene: TRBJ2-3
CDR3 protein: ASSGGRLRTDTQY

D gene: TRBD1
V gene: TRBV27
J gene: TRBJ2-2
CDR3 protein: ASSLRIGTGVNLNTGELF

D gene: TRBD2
V gene: TRBV2
J gene: TRBJ2-7
CDR3 protein: ASSDGGGGRRQY

D gene: NA
V gene: TRBV7-6
J gene: TRBJ2-3
CDR3 protein: ASSSGGGGPSTDTQY

D gene: NA
V gene: TRBV11-2
J gene: TRBJ1-6
CDR3 protein: ASSPSALEGSPLH

D gene: TRBD2
V gene: TRBV28
J gene: TRBJ2-7
CDR3 protein: ASSLWTSGSGEQY

D gene: NA
V gene: TRBV5-1
J gene: TRBJ1-3
CDR3 protein: ASSVQGKSGNTIY

D gene: TRBD2
V gene: TRBV18
J gene: TRBJ2-7
CDR3 protein: ASSPIPGTSGPYEQY

D gene: NA
V gene: TRBV5-8
J gene: TRBJ2-7
CDR3 protein: ASSQGSKGAYEQY

D gene: NA
V gene: TRBV7-2
J gene: TRBJ1-1
CDR3 protein: ASSLVPPNTEAF

D gene: NA
V gene: TRBV11-2
J gene: TRBJ1-1
CDR3 protein: ASTPDRNTEAF

D gene: NA
V gene: TRBV27
J gene: TRBJ2-7
CDR3 protein: ASSLNPGKSLYEQY

D gene: TRBD2
V gene: TRBV7-2
J gene: TRBJ2-1
CDR3 protein: ASSLLAGNSYNEQF

D gene: NA
V gene: TRBV7-2
J gene: TRBJ2-2
CDR3 protein: ASVFGTGELF

D gene: NA
V gene: TRBV5-1
J gene: TRBJ2-3
CDR3 protein: ASSLGRGSDTQY

D gene: TRBD2
V gene: TRBV6-5
J gene: TRBJ2-7
CDR3 protein: ASRPSGTYEQY